The 25 T cell receptor beta chains below were found in one sample sequenced in a study of T cells in Graves' hyperthyroidism and ophthalmopathy. The CDR3 regions of TCR beta were amplified from RNA transcripts. The TCR CDR3 was amplified in a first-round RT-PCR using the HTBI primer set. Each CDR3 protein gets one entry after TCRdb re-called the multiplex PCR reads with MiXCR. Of about half a million distinct CDR3 sequences listed, about 16% were seen once; the top ten hold about 29%. The sample taken for sequencing was blood. These receptors all come from a woman in her thirties with Graves' ophthalmopathy.

Comments on this clonotype: A much more abundant neighbour one base away suggests this may be a read error. The rearrangement links TRBV5-1 to TRBJ2-1; 7 nucleotides line up with TRBD2. The trim removed 4 bases at V and 9 bases at J, leaving 13 bases unmatched. This CDR3 has 15 amino acids. Per germline, CDR1 SGHRS and CDR2 YFSETQ. The CDR3: CASSPGGGTKGEQFF. CDR3 DNA sequence: TGCGCCAGCAGCCCCGGGGGAGGGACTAAGGGTGAGCAGTTCTTC.

V is TRBV29-1 and J is TRBJ2-1; D is possibly TRBD1 (6 bases). Germline assignment: CDR1 SQVTM and CDR2 ANQGSEA. V lost 6 bases and J lost 0, with 12 bases in between. There are 14 residues in the CDR3. The CDR3 loop reads CSVLRGSSYNEQFF. The CDR3 DNA follows: TGCAGCGTCCTAAGGGGGAGCTCCTACAATGAGCAGTTCTTC.

This clonotype was found a few times. The gene calls are TRBV12-3 or TRBV12-4 and TRBJ2-1, with D perhaps TRBD1 (6 bases). V was pared by 4 bases and J by 0 bases, with 16 bases between. The length of the CDR3 is 17 residues. This chain's CDR3 is CASSSTGSPSSYNEQFF. As DNA, the CDR3 is TGTGCCAGCAGTTCGACAGGATCTCCGAGCTCCTACAATGAGCAGTTCTTC.

This clonotype was found a few times. V and J are TRBV12-3 or TRBV12-4 and TRBJ2-2; TRBD2 matches at 8 bases. Trimming at V came to 5 bases and at J to 5 bases, leaving 7 bases not matched to a gene. The CDR3 covers 15 residues. This CDR3 is CASSHKGLGTGELFF. The CDR3 DNA sequence: TGTGCCAGCAGTCACAAGGGACTAGGTACCGGGGAGCTGTTTTTT.

This clonotype appeared many times. The chain carries TRBV5-1 and TRBJ2-7; a weak D match, TRBD2 (6 bases). The CDR3 sequence is 15 residues long. Trimming cost V 3 bases and J 5 bases, with 18 bases left between them. The germline V gene encodes CDR1 SGHRS and CDR2 YFSETQ. The CDR3 nucleotides are TGCGCCAGCAGCTCGTTCGGGAGTTCGATTGACGAGCAGTACTTC. This encodes CASSSFGSSIDEQYF. Complete variable domain (other parts from reference TRBV5-1 and TRBJ2-7): KAGVTQTPRYLIKTRGQQVTLSCSPISGHRSVSWYQQTPGQGLQFLFEYFSETQRNKGNFPGRFSGRQFSNSRSEMNVSTLELGDSALYLCASSSFGSSIDEQYFGPGTRLTVT.

The chain carries TRBV6-5 and TRBJ2-1; no reliable D call. V was trimmed by 4 bases and J by 8 bases, leaving 18 bases between them. CDR3 length equals 15 residues. Germline loops: CDR1 MNHEY, CDR2 SVGAGI. The CDR3 sequence is CASSSPLGPNDEQFF. The DNA for the CDR3 is TGTGCCAGCAGTTCACCCCTCGGGCCCAACGATGAGCAGTTCTTC.

This clonotype was seen repeatedly, ten times or more. V gene TRBV5-1 combines with J gene TRBJ1-1; D is ambiguous. Germline V gene lookup returns CDR1 SGHRS and CDR2 YFSETQ. V was shortened by 1 base and J by 0 bases, with 16 bases between the two germline ends. The CDR3 consists of 17 residues. CDR3 DNA: TGCGCCAGCAGCTTGAACGAGCAGCTTTATTTGAACACTGAAGCTTTCTTT. Translation gives CASSLNEQLYLNTEAFF.

This clonotype was detected only a few times. The gene calls are TRBV20-1 and TRBJ2-1; 14 bases are shared with TRBD2. Trimming at V came to 1 base and at J to 9 bases, leaving 14 bases not matched to a gene. The length of the CDR3 is 18 residues. Germline V gene data show CDR1 as DFQATT and CDR2 as SNEGSKA (reference sequence). For the CDR3, the DNA is TGCAGTGCTAGAGGCCCCGTTGGACTAGCGGGAGGTAGCGGTGAGCAGTTCTTC. This encodes CSARGPVGLAGGSGEQFF.

The V gene is TRBV11-1, the J gene TRBJ1-6; 8 positions agree with TRBD1. The germline CDR1 and CDR2 sequences are SGHAT and FQDESV (reference sequence). Trimming at V came to 5 bases and at J to 6 bases, leaving 6 bases not matched to a gene. This CDR3 comprises 15 residues. CDR3 in amino acids: CASSRDRGGNSPLHF. CDR3 in DNA: TGTGCCAGCAGCCGTGACAGGGGCGGTAATTCACCCCTCCACTTT.

There are many counts of this clonotype. CDR3 protein: CASSLDQSSGLAGDYEQYF. In nucleotides, the CDR3 is TGCGCCAGCAGCTTGGATCAATCATCGGGACTAGCGGGAGACTACGAGCAGTACTTC. The chain uses TRBV5-1 and TRBJ2-7; 14 positions agree with TRBD2. Germline V gives CDR1 SGHRS, CDR2 YFSETQ. CDR3 size: 19 residues. The ends lost 0 bases at V and 3 bases at J; junction bases unmatched: 11. Drawing the rest from reference TRBV5-1 and TRBJ2-7, the complete variable domain is KAGVTQTPRYLIKTRGQQVTLSCSPISGHRSVSWYQQTPGQGLQFLFEYFSETQRNKGNFPGRFSGRQFSNSRSEMNVSTLELGDSALYLCASSLDQSSGLAGDYEQYFGPGTRLTVT.

This clonotype is a singleton in its sample. This is likely a read error, given that the CDR3 carries no conserved phenylalanine or tryptophan at its end. This rearrangement joins TRBV6-5 to TRBJ1-1; D possibly corresponds to TRBD1 (5 bases). The CDR3 covers 13 residues. V was trimmed by 2 bases and J by 1 base, leaving 5 bases between them. CDR1 MNHEY and CDR2 SVGAGI come from the germline V gene. The CDR3 reads CASSYGGNTEAFL. The CDR3 coding sequence is TGTGCCAGCAGTTACGGGGGGAACACTGAAGCTTTCCTT.

This clonotype has a handful of counts. V gene TRBV6-6 combines with J gene TRBJ2-5; possibly TRBD1 for D (6 bases). Germline CDR1 and CDR2: MNHNY and SVGAGI (reference sequence). The V gene lost 2 bases and the J gene lost 3 bases, with 16 bases spanning the gap. This CDR3 contains 16 residues. Here the CDR3 reads CASSYPKRGSKETQYF. In DNA form, the CDR3 reads TGTGCCAGCAGTTACCCCAAGAGGGGGAGCAAAGAGACCCAGTACTTC.

For this clonotype: A read error may account for a junction end that differs from germline. V is TRBV12-3 or TRBV12-4 and J is TRBJ2-3, with TRBD1 as a possible D gene (6 bases). The CDR3 has 14 residues. The CDR3 reads CAGSFRGSTDTQYF. CDR3 coding DNA: TGTGCCGGCAGCTTCAGGGGTAGCACAGATACGCAGTATTTT.

Comment on this clonotype: A read error may be the cause here, since a much bigger clone is one base away. V is TRBV12-3 or TRBV12-4 and J is TRBJ2-2; no definite D call. The CDR3 runs 15 residues. The V end lost 3 bases, the J end lost 0 bases, and 8 bases lay between the germline ends. CDR3 coding DNA: TGTGCCAGCAGTTTGGGCCCCTCGAACACCGGGGAGCTGTTTTTT. Translation gives CASSLGPSNTGELFF.

The V and J genes are TRBV12-3 or TRBV12-4 and TRBJ2-3; a weak D match, TRBD2 (6 bases). The CDR3 contains 14 residues. V lost 5 bases and J 5 bases, leaving 14 bases between the germline ends. As DNA, the CDR3 is TGTGCCAGCAGTCTAAGACTAGATGGAGATACGCAGTATTTT. This gives the protein CASSLRLDGDTQYF.

This chain connects TRBV19 to TRBJ1-4, with D perhaps matching TRBD1 (6 bases). V was clipped by 4 bases and J by 10 bases, with 16 bases between them. The CDR3 sequence is 14 residues long. From germline, CDR1 is LNHDA and CDR2 SQIVND (reference sequence). The CDR3 sequence is CASSRARGDGKLFF. CDR3 sequence (DNA): TGTGCCAGTAGTAGGGCCAGGGGTGACGGAAAACTGTTTTTT.

The chain combines TRBV28 with TRBJ2-2, with a tentative D call TRBD1 (6 bases). This CDR3 spans 16 amino acids. Germline-derived CDR1 and CDR2 are MDHEN and SYDVKM. Trimming removed 5 bases at V and 0 bases at J, with 13 bases between. CDR3 bases: TGTGCCAGCAGTCTAACAGGGTTCGCGAACACCGGGGAGCTGTTTTTT. Translated: CASSLTGFANTGELFF.

This clonotype was observed a handful of times. The chain links TRBV7-9 to TRBJ2-7, with TRBD1 matching 7 bases. The CDR3 has 15 amino acids. Germline-derived CDR1 and CDR2 are SEHNR and FQNEAQ (reference sequence). With V trimmed by 1 base and J by 2 bases, 5 bases remained unmatched. CDR3 region: CASSLVWDSTYEQYF. CDR3 nucleotides: TGTGCCAGCAGCTTAGTTTGGGACAGTACCTACGAGCAGTACTTC.

This clonotype was detected only a few times. The V and J genes are TRBV20-1 and TRBJ2-7; 8 bases map to TRBD2. The CDR3 is 16 residues long. The V segment lost 0 bases and the J segment 6 bases; nucleotides outside the gene matches: 13. Germline V CDR1 and CDR2: DFQATT, SNEGSKA (reference sequence). The CDR3 sequence is CSARDPGGLAYVEQYF. Here the CDR3 DNA reads TGCAGTGCTAGAGATCCGGGAGGACTAGCTTATGTCGAGCAGTACTTC.

This clonotype was seen more than once but under ten times. This clone may be a read error of a much larger clone one base away. The chain carries TRBV5-1 and TRBJ2-7; 8 bases match TRBD2. Germline V CDR1 and CDR2: SGHRS, YFSETQ. The CDR3 consists of 16 residues. With V trimmed by 0 bases and J by 4 bases, 9 bases remained unmatched. The CDR3 here is CASSLGKASGSYEQYF. As DNA, the CDR3 is TGCGCCAGCAGCTTGGGGAAGGCTAGCGGGTCTTACGAGCAGTACTTC.

This clonotype was picked up a small number of times. V usage is TRBV20-1 and J usage is TRBJ2-4; D is perhaps TRBD1 (6 bases). The germline V gene encodes CDR1 DFQATT and CDR2 SNEGSKA (reference sequence). This CDR3 comprises 15 residues. V gave up 0 bases and J gave up 8 bases, with 17 bases separating them. For the CDR3, the DNA is TGCAGTGCTAGAGATTTGCAGGGGATGGGGGACATTCAGTACTTC. Translated: CSARDLQGMGDIQYF.

The chain links TRBV20-1 to TRBJ2-2, with 7 bases that match TRBD1. CDR1 and CDR2 from the germline V gene are DFQATT and SNEGSKA (reference sequence). Trimming cost V 0 bases and J 1 base; bases outside gene matches: 5. The CDR3 runs 16 residues. The CDR3 region has the DNA TGCAGTGCTAGAGAGCTCAGGGGGAGGAACACCGGGGAGCTGTTTTTT. Protein sequence: CSARELRGRNTGELFF.

In its sample, this clonotype was seen many times. The chain is built from TRBV12-3 or TRBV12-4 and TRBJ1-5; TRBD1 might be the D (5 bases). V lost 6 bases and J 7 bases, leaving 16 bases between the germline ends. The CDR3 is 14 residues long. Here the CDR3 DNA reads TGTGCCAGCAGCCCCATCGGGGGACGGCAGCCCCAGCATTTT. It encodes CASSPIGGRQPQHF.

This clonotype was observed a handful of times. The rearrangement links TRBV7-9 to TRBJ2-3, with no clear D. Trimming stripped 1 base from V and 8 bases from J, with 4 bases between. CDR1 and CDR2 from the germline V gene are SEHNR and FQNEAQ (reference sequence). This CDR3 is 11 amino acids long. CDR3 in amino acids: CASSLVGTQYF. In nucleotides, the CDR3 is TGTGCCAGCAGCTTAGTAGGTACGCAGTATTTT.

CDR3 residues: CASGKGDSYEQYF. The CDR3 DNA sequence: TGTGCCAGCGGGAAGGGGGACTCCTACGAGCAGTACTTC. The chain is built from TRBV28 and TRBJ2-7; D might be TRBD1 (6 bases). In germline, CDR1 is MDHEN, CDR2 SYDVKM. The CDR3 totals 13 residues. The ends were cut back, 8 bases at V and 0 bases at J, with 11 bases in the middle.